This T cell receptor (beta chain) was sequenced during a study of cytomegalovirus exposure and HLA in healthy donors. Study overall: The same platform was used for the approximately 120 validation repertoires as for the 666 first-cohort repertoires, as reported in a later analysis.

Study-level findings and limits: Through in vitro validation, three CMV-associated chains were shown to be specific for CMV antigens. Diagnosis of cytomegalovirus status made by the classifier reportedly showed high specificity and sensitivity.

This clone was seen only a few times. Its specificity is not known. Sequencing used immunoSEQ multiplex PCR; TCRdb keeps in-frame clones, though not all of them. The data show more than 100,000 clones, with roughly 90% seen just once and 1.4% held by the top ten. Germline CDR1 reads GTSNPN; CDR2 reads SVGIG (reference sequence). The V end was cut by 5 bases, the J end by 3 bases, with 13 bases between. The CDR3 sequence is 13 residues long. Sequenced input: PBMCs. The receptor comes from a man aged 30-40 years in good health and CMV-seronegative. This chain joins TRBV30 and TRBJ1-1, with D maybe TRBD1 (6 bases). Written as DNA, the CDR3 is TGTGCCTGGGAGAGGGGGTCCTACACTGAAGCTTTCTTT. Amino acid sequence: CAWERGSYTEAFF.